The 11 T cell receptor beta chains below come from one sample, sequenced in a study of shared clonotypes between healthy human individuals. Method: immunoSEQ multiplex PCR; TCRdb's copy keeps in-frame clones and lacks some. The table records 1.5 million to 2.5 million clones, about 95% of them present only once. As defined, naive CD8 cells were CD45RO-negative and positively selected for CCR7, with terminally differentiated effector memory CD45RA+ cells excluded. The sample consisted of naive CD8+ T cells sorted from blood. The receptors were sampled from a man aged 18 to 29 in good health.

As to this clone: The sample carries other DNA sequences with the same CDR3. The rearrangement uses TRBV7-9 and TRBJ2-5; the D gene is possibly TRBD2 (6 bases). The CDR3 consists of 15 residues. The germline CDR1 and CDR2 sequences are SEHNR and FQNEAQ (reference sequence). V shed 5 bases and J shed 2 bases, with 15 bases lying between them. CDR3 nucleotide sequence: TGTGCCAGCAGCCCGAGGGTGGGAGGTCAAGAGACCCAGTACTTC. This gives the protein CASSPRVGGQETQYF.

With respect to this clone: The same CDR3 is also encoded by other DNA sequences in this sample. The chain combines TRBV7-9 with TRBJ2-7; 9 bases map to TRBD2. The V and J ends lost 4 bases and 3 bases, in that order; junction bases with no gene match: 7. This CDR3 region has 15 residues. Germline-derived CDR1 and CDR2 are SEHNR and FQNEAQ (reference sequence). The CDR3 DNA follows: TGTGCCAGCAGCTCGCCGACTAGCGGAGGCTACGAGCAGTACTTC. Translating it yields CASSSPTSGGYEQYF.

This clone came up once. V gene TRBV5-1 combines with J gene TRBJ1-4; perhaps TRBD1 as D (6 bases). Between the trimmed V and J ends, which lost 7 bases and 8 bases, there was a span of 21 bases. This CDR3 contains 15 residues. Germline V CDR1 and CDR2: SGHRS, YFSETQ. Written as DNA, the CDR3 is TGCGCCAGCTCCAACAGGGAGGGTGGTCAGGAAAAACTGTTTTTT. It codes for CASSNREGGQEKLFF.

The CDR3 reads CAISESTSGRAYNEQFF. DNA of the CDR3: TGTGCCATCAGTGAGTCCACTAGCGGGAGGGCATACAATGAGCAGTTCTTC. V usage is TRBV10-3 and J usage is TRBJ2-1, with 13 positions matching TRBD2. V dropped 0 bases and J dropped 4; count of bases not matched to a gene: 3. CDR3 length: 17 amino acids. Germline V gene lookup returns CDR1 ENHRY and CDR2 SYGVKD.

The rearrangement links TRBV30 to TRBJ2-1; 13 bases are a match to TRBD2. Germline-derived CDR1 and CDR2 are GTSNPN and SVGIG (reference sequence). V lost 0 bases to trimming and J lost 13 bases; unmatched junction nucleotides: 3. This CDR3 comprises 13 residues. The CDR3 nucleotides read TGTGCCTGGAGTGTACTAGCGGGGGGGCCCCAGTTCTTC. Protein sequence: CAWSVLAGGPQFF.

A remark on this clone: The sample has other DNA sequences that encode this CDR3 too. This chain uses TRBV11-2 with TRBJ2-7; D unresolved. The CDR3 sequence is 13 residues long. CDR1 and CDR2 from the germline V gene are SGHAT and FQNNGV. Between the trimmed V and J ends, which lost 2 bases and 0 bases, there was a span of 5 bases. The CDR3 bases are TGTGCCAGCAGCTTATTTAGCTCCTACGAGCAGTACTTC. Its protein product is CASSLFSSYEQYF.

This chain uses TRBV28 with TRBJ2-5; D call uncertain. The CDR3 runs to 13 residues. In germline, CDR1 is MDHEN, CDR2 SYDVKM. V was cut by 4 bases and J by 3 bases, with 9 bases left in between. The CDR3 DNA reads TGTGCCAGCAGTTCCGCATGGGAAGAGACCCAGTACTTC. It yields the protein CASSSAWEETQYF.

This clone was detected once. The V call is TRBV9, the J call TRBJ1-1, with 7 bases lining up with TRBD1. There are 12 residues in the CDR3. Germline CDR1 and CDR2: SGDLS and YYNGEE. Trimming took 3 bases from V and 8 from J; bases not matched to a gene: 4. CDR3 sequence (DNA): TGTGCCAGCAGCGAATCGACAGGGGAAGCTTTCTTT. Encoded protein: CASSESTGEAFF.

This chain joins TRBV9 and TRBJ2-5; D is possibly TRBD2 (5 bases). The CDR3 totals 15 residues. CDR1 is SGDLS and CDR2 is YYNGEE in the germline V gene. V lost 2 bases to trimming and J lost 1 base, with 12 bases between them. CDR3 loop: CASSVTYGGQETQYF. As DNA, the CDR3 is TGTGCCAGCAGCGTTACTTATGGAGGCCAAGAGACCCAGTACTTC.

Comments on this clone: The sample holds other DNA sequences that translate to the same CDR3. The chain links TRBV6-5 to TRBJ2-5; D is possibly TRBD2 (6 bases). Trimming took 0 bases from V and 4 from J, leaving 6 bases between them. This CDR3 region has 13 residues. Per the germline V gene, CDR1 is MNHEY and CDR2 is SVGAGI. DNA for the CDR3: TGTGCCAGCAGTTACTCGGGAGGAGAGACCCAGTACTTC. It yields the protein CASSYSGGETQYF.

In this sample, this clone turned up once. This chain links TRBV10-3 with TRBJ2-7, with a possible D match to TRBD1 (8 bases). The CDR3 has 14 amino acids. Trimming stripped 2 bases from V and 2 bases from J, with 10 bases between. Germline CDR1 ENHRY, CDR2 SYGVKD. The CDR3 here is CAISETGGAYEQYF. The CDR3 DNA reads TGTGCCATCAGTGAGACAGGGGGGGCCTACGAGCAGTACTTC.